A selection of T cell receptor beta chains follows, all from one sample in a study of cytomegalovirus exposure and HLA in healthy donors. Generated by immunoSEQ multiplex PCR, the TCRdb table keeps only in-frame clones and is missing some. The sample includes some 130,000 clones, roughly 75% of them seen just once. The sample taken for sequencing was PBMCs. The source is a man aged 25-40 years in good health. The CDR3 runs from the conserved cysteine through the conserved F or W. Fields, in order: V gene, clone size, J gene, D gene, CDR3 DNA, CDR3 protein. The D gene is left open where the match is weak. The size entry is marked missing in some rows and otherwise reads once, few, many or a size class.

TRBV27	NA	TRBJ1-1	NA	TGTGCCAGCAGTTTGTGGGCGAACACTGAAGCTTTCTTT	CASSLWANTEAFF
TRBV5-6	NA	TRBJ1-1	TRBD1	TGTGCCAGCAGCGGGACAGGGGCGGTGAACACTGAAGCTTTCTTT	CASSGTGAVNTEAFF
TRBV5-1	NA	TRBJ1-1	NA	TGCGCCAGCAGTTTAGGAAATCGCGGGAAGAACACTGAAGCTTTCTTT	CASSLGNRGKNTEAFF
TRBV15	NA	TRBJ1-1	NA	TGTGCCACCAGCAGAGAGGAGGGTTTTCGGACTGAAGCTTTCTTT	CATSREEGFRTEAFF
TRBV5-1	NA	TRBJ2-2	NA	TGCGCCAGCAGCCCCCCAGCTAGCGTAGCGAACACCGGGGAGCTGTTTTTT	CASSPPASVANTGELFF
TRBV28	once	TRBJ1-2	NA	TGTGCCAGACCGGCCGGGTCTCCTGGCTACACCTTC	CARPAGSPGYTF
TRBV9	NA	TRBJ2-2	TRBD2	TGTGCCAGCAGCGTAATGGCGGGAGGGCCTGCCGGGGAGCTGTTTTTT	CASSVMAGGPAGELFF
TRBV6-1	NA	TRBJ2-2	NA	TGTGCCAGCAGTGAGGGGGGGCGTAACGGGGAGCTGTTTTTT	CASSEGGRNGELFF
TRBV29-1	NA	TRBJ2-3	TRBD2	TGCAGCGTTGAATCCGGCGGGAGGTGGTTCGGCACAGATACGCAGTATTTT	CSVESGGRWFGTDTQYF
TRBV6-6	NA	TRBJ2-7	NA	TGTGCCAGCAGTTCTTCTGGGGGGGCGCGGTCCTACGAGCAGTACTTC	CASSSSGGARSYEQYF
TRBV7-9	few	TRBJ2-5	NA	TGTGCCAGCAGCTTCGGGGGACCTCAAGAGACCCAGTACTTC	CASSFGGPQETQYF
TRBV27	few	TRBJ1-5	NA	TGTGCCAGCGCTGCGCGGTCGAGCCAGCCCCAGCATTTT	CASAARSSQPQHF
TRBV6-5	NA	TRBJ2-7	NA	TGTGCCAGCAGTCCGCTGGGAGGCGGCTACGAGCAGTACTTC	CASSPLGGGYEQYF
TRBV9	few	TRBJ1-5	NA	TGTGCCAGCAGCGTAGCTTTGGGGGGGCAGCCCCAGCATTTT	CASSVALGGQPQHF
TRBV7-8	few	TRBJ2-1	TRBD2	TGTGCCAGCAGCTCGTACCGTAGCGGGAGCTCCTACAATGAGCAGTTCTTC	CASSSYRSGSSYNEQFF
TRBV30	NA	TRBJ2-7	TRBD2	TGTGCCTGCCGCCCTTTCCGCGGGAGTTACGAGCAGTACTTC	CACRPFRGSYEQYF
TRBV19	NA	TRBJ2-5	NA	TGTGCCAGTAGTCCGGACAGCCTCGCCCAAGAGACCCAGTACTTC	CASSPDSLAQETQYF
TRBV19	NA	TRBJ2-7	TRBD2	TGTGCCAGTAGTCAGAAGCCCCCGGGACTAGCGCGAATTGAGCAGTACTTC	CASSQKPPGLARIEQYF
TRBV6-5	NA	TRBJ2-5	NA	TGTGCCAGCAGTCCTAACGGGGAGACCCAGTACTTC	CASSPNGETQYF
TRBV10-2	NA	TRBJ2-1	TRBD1	TGCGCCAGCAGTGACATCTGGGGACAGGCAAACAATGAGCAGTTCTTC	CASSDIWGQANNEQFF
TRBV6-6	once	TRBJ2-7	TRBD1	TGTGCCAGCAGTCTGGACAGGGCCGGCGAGCAGTACTTC	CASSLDRAGEQYF
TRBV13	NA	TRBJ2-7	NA	TGTGCCAGCAGTCCTTCTCCCGACGAGCAGTACTTC	CASSPSPDEQYF
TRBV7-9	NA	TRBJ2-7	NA	TGTGCCAGCAGCCCACCGGCAGGGACTTACGAGCAGTACTTC	CASSPPAGTYEQYF
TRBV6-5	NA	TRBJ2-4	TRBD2	TGTGCCAGCAGTTACGGGCCGGGAGGGAACATTCAGTCCTTC	CASSYGPGGNIQSF
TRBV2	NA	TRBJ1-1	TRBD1	TGTGCCAGCAGGGACAGGGCGCAGGTAGGCACTGAAGCTTTCTTT	CASRDRAQVGTEAFF
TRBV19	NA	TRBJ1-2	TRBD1	TGTGCCAGTAGTACCAGGGGGAACTATGGCTACACCTTC	CASSTRGNYGYTF
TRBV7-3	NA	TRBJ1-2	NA	TGTGCCAGCAGCCCGATGGACAGCACCCCCACCTTC	CASSPMDSTPTF
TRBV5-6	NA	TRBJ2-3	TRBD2	TGTGCCAGCAGCTTGGGGCTAGCGGGTCAAGATACGCAGTATTTT	CASSLGLAGQDTQYF
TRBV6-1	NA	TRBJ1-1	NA	TGTGCCAGCAGTGAAGTAGTGAACACTGAAGCTTTCTTT	CASSEVVNTEAFF
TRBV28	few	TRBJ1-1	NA	TGTGCCAGCAGTTCCAGTAGCCCGAACACTGAAGCTTTCTTT	CASSSSSPNTEAFF
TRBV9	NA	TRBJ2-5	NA	TGTGCCAGCAGCGTAGATCTCCAAGAGACCCAGTACTTC	CASSVDLQETQYF
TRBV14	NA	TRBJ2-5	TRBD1	TGTGCCAGCAGCCAAGCCCCGGACAGGCATGGGACCCAGTACTTC	CASSQAPDRHGTQYF
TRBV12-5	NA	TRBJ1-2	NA	TGTGCTAGTGGTTTGGCCACAGGGCGTCTTAACTATGGCTACACCTTC	CASGLATGRLNYGYTF
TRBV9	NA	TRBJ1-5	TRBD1	TGTGCCAGCAGTGATGGACAGGGCAATCAGCCCCAGCATTTT	CASSDGQGNQPQHF
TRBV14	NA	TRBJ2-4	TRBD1	TGTGCCAGCAGCTCAACCAGGGGGATAGCCAAAAACATTCAGTACTTC	CASSSTRGIAKNIQYF
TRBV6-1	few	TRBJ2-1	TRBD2	TGTGCCAGCTCAGTTCTAGCGGGAGACTACAATGAGCAGTTCTTC	CASSVLAGDYNEQFF
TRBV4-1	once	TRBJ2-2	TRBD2	TGCGCCAGCAGCCACGCTACTAGCGGAGGGTACACCGGGGAGCTGTTTTTT	CASSHATSGGYTGELFF
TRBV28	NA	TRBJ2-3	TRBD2	TGTGCCAGCAGTTCCTCCCCCGGGACTAGGGACACAGATACGCAGTATTTT	CASSSSPGTRDTDTQYF
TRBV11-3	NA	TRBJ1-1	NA	TGTGCCAGCAGCCCCACCATGGCAGGGAACACTGAAGCTTTCTTT	CASSPTMAGNTEAFF
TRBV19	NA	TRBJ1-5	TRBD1	TGTGCCAGTCTTTCGACAGGGAAGGCGCAGCCCCAGCATTTT	CASLSTGKAQPQHF
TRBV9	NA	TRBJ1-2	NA	TGTGCCAGCAGCGTAGGGTCCGGGGATGGCTACACCTTC	CASSVGSGDGYTF
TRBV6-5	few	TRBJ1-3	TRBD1	TGTGCCAGCAGGGAGGACAGGGGCTCTGGAAACACCATATATTTT	CASREDRGSGNTIYF
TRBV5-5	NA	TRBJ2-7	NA	TGTGCCAGCAGCTTGTACGCTAGCTACGAGCAGTACTTC	CASSLYASYEQYF
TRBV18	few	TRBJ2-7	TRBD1	TGTGCCAGCTCACCAAGACAGGGGGCTTCTTACGAGCAGTACTTC	CASSPRQGASYEQYF
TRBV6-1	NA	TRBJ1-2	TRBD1	TGTGCCAGCAGTCACCCGCGACAGGGCGACTATGGCTACACCTTC	CASSHPRQGDYGYTF
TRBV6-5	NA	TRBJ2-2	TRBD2	TGTGCCAGCAGTTACTGGGGCGGGAGGAACACCGGGGAGCTGTTTTTT	CASSYWGGRNTGELFF
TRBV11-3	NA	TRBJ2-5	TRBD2	TGTGCCAGCAGCTTAGGTGGTAGCGGGGGCCAAGAGACCCAGTACTTC	CASSLGGSGGQETQYF
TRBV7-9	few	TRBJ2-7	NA	TGTGCCAGCCGCGGGGCGGAAGGGTACGAGCAGTACTTC	CASRGAEGYEQYF
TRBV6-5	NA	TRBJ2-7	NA	TGTGCCAGCAGTTACTCCTACAGATACTCCTACGAGCAGTACTTC	CASSYSYRYSYEQYF
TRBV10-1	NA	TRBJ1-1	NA	TGCGCCAGCAAGCGGGAACTGAACACTGAAGCTTTCTTT	CASKRELNTEAFF
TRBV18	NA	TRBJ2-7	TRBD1	TGTGCCAGCTCACCGGACAGGGGGCCCTACGAGCAGTACTTC	CASSPDRGPYEQYF